These 11 T cell receptor beta chains share one sample of origin, sequenced in a study of post-analysis software for immune sequencing data. Overall study results and limits: TRBV5-6, TRBV5-1 and TRBV20-1 belonged to a set of roughly 5 TRBV segments that were more frequent in patients than controls.

Unique-molecular-identifier-tagged TCR beta cDNA libraries were used. From the PCR reads, TCRdb called clonotypes with MiXCR, one entry per CDR3 protein. There are hundreds of thousands of distinct CDR3 sequences in the sample; roughly 30% occur only once, and 0.5% to 0.6% lies in the top ten. What these receptors recognize is not known. The sequenced sample consisted of blood. These receptors all come from a girl aged 5-17 years with multiple sclerosis.

CDR3 amino acids: CASSPRLDNSPLHF. CDR3 DNA sequence: TGTGCCAGCAGTCCGCGGCTTGATAATTCACCCCTCCACTTT. The V gene is TRBV6-5, the J gene TRBJ1-6; D is unresolved. The CDR3 has 14 amino acids. Between the trimmed V and J ends, which lost 5 bases and 5 bases, there was a span of 10 bases. Germline lookup yields CDR1 MNHEY and CDR2 SVGAGI.

V gene TRBV10-3 combines with J gene TRBJ2-7; D gene ambiguous. Germline V CDR1 and CDR2: ENHRY, SYGVKD. This CDR3 contains 13 residues. V dropped 9 bases and J dropped 2 bases, with 14 bases sitting between them. CDR3 in amino acids: CAIGPRGPYEQYF. In DNA, the CDR3 is TGTGCCATTGGGCCCCGAGGACCCTACGAGCAGTACTTC.

This clonotype was seen only a few times. This chain uses TRBV25-1 with TRBJ1-2; no reliable D call. Germline V CDR1 and CDR2: MGHDK, SYGVNS. The CDR3 is 16 amino acids. V lost 3 bases and J lost 3, with 17 bases in between. The CDR3 bases are TGTGCCAGCAGTGAGTCCGTAGGGCGAGCTTACTATGGCTACACCTTC. Protein sequence: CASSESVGRAYYGYTF.

This clonotype was picked up a small number of times. The chain joins TRBV9 to TRBJ2-5, with D possibly TRBD2 on 6 matching bases. Deletions cut 0 bases from V and 1 base from J, with 16 bases between. CDR1 and CDR2 from the germline V gene are SGDLS and YYNGEE. The CDR3 spans 17 residues. CDR3 DNA sequence: TGTGCCAGCAGCGTAGGAGCCTCAGCGGGTTTCCAAGAGACCCAGTACTTC. Translated: CASSVGASAGFQETQYF.

This clonotype was found a few times. V gene TRBV6-5 combines with J gene TRBJ1-2, with TRBD1 identical over 8 bases. The CDR3 loop spans 13 amino acids. Germline assignment: CDR1 MNHEY and CDR2 SVGAGI. The V and J ends lost 6 bases and 8 bases, in that order; junction bases with no gene match: 8. CDR3 nucleotides: TGTGCCAGCAGCGGGGACAGGCTTGTGGGCTACACCTTC. It yields the protein CASSGDRLVGYTF.

This rearrangement joins TRBV12-5 to TRBJ1-1; possibly TRBD1 for D (5 bases). The germline V gene has CDR1 LGHNT and CDR2 FRNRAP. Trimming pared 7 bases from V and 8 bases from J, leaving 14 bases between. The CDR3 totals 12 residues. As DNA, the CDR3 is TGTGCTAGTGCCGAAGTTGGGGGAGAAGCTTTCTTT. Translation: CASAEVGGEAFF. The full variable domain, its missing parts supplied by reference TRBV12-5 and TRBJ1-1, is DARVTQTPRHKVTEMGQEVTMRCQPILGHNTVFWYRQTMMQGLELLAYFRNRAPLDDSGMPKDRFSAEMPDATLATLKIQPSEPRDSAVYFCASAEVGGEAFFGQGTRLTVV.

This clonotype turned up a few times. This rearrangement joins TRBV7-9 to TRBJ1-4, with D possibly TRBD1 on 5 matching bases. CDR3 length: 20 amino acids. Germline V gene lookup returns CDR1 SEHNR and CDR2 FQNEAQ (reference sequence). The germline V and J ends were trimmed by 5 bases and 0 bases, with 25 bases remaining between them. CDR3 in amino acids: CASSPRSGQPRRSTNEKLFF. The CDR3 region has the DNA TGTGCCAGCAGCCCAAGAAGTGGACAACCGCGGAGATCAACTAATGAAAAACTGTTTTTT. The variable domain in full, completed from reference TRBV7-9 and TRBJ1-4, reads DTGVSQNPRHKITKRGQNVTFRCDPISEHNRLYWYRQTLGQGPEFLTYFQNEAQLEKSRLLSDRFSAERPKGSFSTLEIQRTEQGDSAMYLCASSPRSGQPRRSTNEKLFFGSGTQLSVL.

The V call is TRBV15, the J call TRBJ2-7; no reliable D call. The CDR3 extends over 15 amino acids. Germline V gives CDR1 LNHNV, CDR2 YYDKDF (reference sequence). V lost 0 bases and J lost 0, with 9 bases in between. The CDR3 here is CATSRDFGSSYEQYF. As DNA, the CDR3 is TGTGCCACCAGCAGAGATTTTGGCAGCTCCTACGAGCAGTACTTC.

This clonotype was observed a handful of times. The chain combines TRBV10-2 with TRBJ1-1, with D possibly matching TRBD1 (6 bases). Germline V gene sequence: CDR1 WSHSY, CDR2 SAAADI. Between the trimmed V and J ends, which lost 6 bases and 1 base, there was a span of 12 bases. The CDR3 consists of 14 residues. CDR3: CASRRDISNTEAFF. The CDR3 nucleotides are TGCGCCAGCAGGAGGGACATTTCGAACACTGAAGCTTTCTTT.

The chain combines TRBV3-1 with TRBJ1-6; D is unclear. CDR3 length equals 12 residues. V shed 3 bases and J shed 9 bases, with 6 bases lying between them. Germline CDR1 reads LGHDT; CDR2 reads YNNKEL (reference sequence). CDR3 coding DNA: TGTGCCAGCAGCCACCAAGGTTCACCCCTCCACTTT. Translated, it gives CASSHQGSPLHF.

The chain uses TRBV7-9 and TRBJ1-1; no clear D. The CDR3 is made up of 14 amino acids. Trimming took off 2 bases at V and 1 base at J, with 8 bases between the two ends. Per the germline V gene, CDR1 is SEHNR and CDR2 is FQNEAQ (reference sequence). CDR3 sequence reads: CASSLIAPNTEAFF. CDR3 in DNA: TGTGCCAGCAGCTTAATAGCGCCGAACACTGAAGCTTTCTTT.